One sample yielded the 4 T cell receptor beta chains listed below, sequenced in a study of blood T cell repertoires in COVID-19. Sequenced by immunoSEQ multiplex PCR; TCRdb stores in-frame clones only, minus some. The sample records over 40,000 clones, around 85% being singletons. Sequencing was performed on peripheral blood. The source of these receptors is a woman older than 75 with acute or convalescent COVID-19.

The chain uses TRBV2 and TRBJ1-5; D remains unclear. CDR1 and CDR2 from the germline V gene are SNHLY and FYNNEI. The CDR3 spans 14 residues. V lost 2 bases to trimming and J lost 7 bases, with 12 bases between them. The CDR3 here is CASSELEGRQPQHF. In DNA form, the CDR3 reads TGTGCCAGCAGTGAATTAGAGGGCAGACAGCCCCAGCATTTT.

The chain links TRBV11-2 to TRBJ1-6; D unresolved. V dropped 6 bases and J dropped 5 bases, with 11 bases sitting between them. Germline CDR1 and CDR2: SGHAT and FQNNGV. This CDR3 region has 14 residues. The CDR3 is CASRAGFNNSPLHF. CDR3 in DNA: TGTGCCAGCAGGGCGGGATTTAATAATTCACCCCTCCACTTT.

This chain connects TRBV12-3 or TRBV12-4 to TRBJ1-4; 9 nucleotides match TRBD1. CDR3 length: 12 residues. V lost 8 bases to trimming and J lost 6 bases; unmatched junction nucleotides: 1. The CDR3 sequence: CASGQGYEKLFF. The CDR3 DNA reads as TGTGCCAGCGGACAGGGGTATGAAAAACTGTTTTTT.

V and J are TRBV7-2 and TRBJ1-2; a weak D match, TRBD1 (6 bases). Germline V gene data show CDR1 as SGHTA and CDR2 as FQGNSA. This CDR3 contains 15 residues. Trimming removed 4 bases at V and 2 bases at J, with 14 bases between. The DNA for the CDR3 is TGTGCCAGCAGCTCATACAACAGGGAAAACTATGGCTACACCTTC. Translation gives CASSSYNRENYGYTF.